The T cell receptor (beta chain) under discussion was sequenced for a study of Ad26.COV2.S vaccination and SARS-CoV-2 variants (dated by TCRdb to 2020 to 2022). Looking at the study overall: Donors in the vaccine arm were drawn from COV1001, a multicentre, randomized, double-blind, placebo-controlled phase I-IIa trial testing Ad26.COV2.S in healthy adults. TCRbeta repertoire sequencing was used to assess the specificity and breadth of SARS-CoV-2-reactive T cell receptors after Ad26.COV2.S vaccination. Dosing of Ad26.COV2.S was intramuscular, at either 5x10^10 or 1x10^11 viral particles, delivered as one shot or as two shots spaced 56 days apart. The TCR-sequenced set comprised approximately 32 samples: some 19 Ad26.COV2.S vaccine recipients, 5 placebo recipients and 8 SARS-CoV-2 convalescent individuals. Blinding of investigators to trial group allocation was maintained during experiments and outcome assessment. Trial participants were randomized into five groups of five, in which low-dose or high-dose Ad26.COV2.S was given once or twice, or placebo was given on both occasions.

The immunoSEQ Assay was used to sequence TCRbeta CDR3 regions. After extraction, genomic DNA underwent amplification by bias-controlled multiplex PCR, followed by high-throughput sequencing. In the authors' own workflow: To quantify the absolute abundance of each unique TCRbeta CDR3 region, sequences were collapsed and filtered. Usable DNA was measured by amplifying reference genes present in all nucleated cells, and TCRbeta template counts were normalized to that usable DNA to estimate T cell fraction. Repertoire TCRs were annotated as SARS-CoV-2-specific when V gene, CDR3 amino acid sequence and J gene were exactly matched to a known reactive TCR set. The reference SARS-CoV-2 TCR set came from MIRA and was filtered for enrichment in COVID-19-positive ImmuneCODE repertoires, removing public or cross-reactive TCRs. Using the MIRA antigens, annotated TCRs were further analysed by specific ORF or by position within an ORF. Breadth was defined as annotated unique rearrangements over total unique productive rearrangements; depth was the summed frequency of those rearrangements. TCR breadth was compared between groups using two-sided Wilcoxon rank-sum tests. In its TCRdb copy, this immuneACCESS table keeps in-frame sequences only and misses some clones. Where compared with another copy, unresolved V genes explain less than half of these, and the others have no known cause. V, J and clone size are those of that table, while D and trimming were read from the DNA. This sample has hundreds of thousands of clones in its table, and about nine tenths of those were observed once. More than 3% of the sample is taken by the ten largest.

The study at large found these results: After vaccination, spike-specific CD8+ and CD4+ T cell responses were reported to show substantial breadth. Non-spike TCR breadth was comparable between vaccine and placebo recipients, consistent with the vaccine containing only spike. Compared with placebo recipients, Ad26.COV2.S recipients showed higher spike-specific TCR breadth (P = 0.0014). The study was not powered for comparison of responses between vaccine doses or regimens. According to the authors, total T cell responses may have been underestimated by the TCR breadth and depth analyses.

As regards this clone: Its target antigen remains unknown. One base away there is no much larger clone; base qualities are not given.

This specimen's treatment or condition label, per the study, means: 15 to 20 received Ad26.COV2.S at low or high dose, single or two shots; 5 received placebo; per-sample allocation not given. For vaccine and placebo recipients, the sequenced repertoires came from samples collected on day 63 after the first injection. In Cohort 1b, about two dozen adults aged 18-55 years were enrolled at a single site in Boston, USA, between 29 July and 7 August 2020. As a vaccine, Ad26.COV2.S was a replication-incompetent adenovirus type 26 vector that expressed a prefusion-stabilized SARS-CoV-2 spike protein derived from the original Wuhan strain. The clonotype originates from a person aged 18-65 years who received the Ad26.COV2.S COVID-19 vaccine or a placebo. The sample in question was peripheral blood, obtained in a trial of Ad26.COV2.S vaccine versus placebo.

CDR3 protein: CASSVTALGSEQFF. The DNA sequence is TGTGCCAGCAGCGTCACGGCTTTGGGCAGTGAGCAGTTCTTC. The chain links TRBV9 with TRBJ2-1, with the D gene too uncertain to name. Trimming costs V 2 bases and J 9 bases, and their ends lie 15 bases apart. CDR3 length: 14 amino acids, cysteine to phenylalanine. Only CDR3 DNA remains: 42 bases, in frame from the first base. The germline V gene specifies SGDLS as CDR1 and YYNGEE as CDR2.